These 31 T cell receptor beta chains were all obtained from the same sample, sequenced in a study of cytomegalovirus exposure and HLA in healthy donors (dated by TCRdb to 2017 to 2019). Libraries were made using the immunoSEQ multiplex PCR assay. TCRdb mirrors the immuneACCESS table, restricted to in-frame sequences. Some clones are absent from its copies; in checked studies, under half trace to an unresolved V gene, and the reason for the others is unknown. This sample holds 65,000 to 95,000 clones; 93% were observed only once. The ten most abundant clones make up 3.6% of the sample. The sequencing input was PBMCs. All receptors come from a woman in her twenties or thirties in good health and CMV-seronegative.

This chain connects TRBV28 to TRBJ1-1, with D hard to call. The V end was cut by 6 bases, the J end by 3 bases, with 20 bases between. This CDR3 is built from 16 residues. The germline V gene has CDR1 MDHEN and CDR2 SYDVKM. In DNA, the CDR3 is TGTGCCAGCAGGAGCCTCGGGGAGGCGGTCGACACTGAAGCTTTCTTT. Its translation is CASRSLGEAVDTEAFF.

The chain links TRBV4-1 to TRBJ1-4; D is ambiguous. The V end lost 0 bases, the J end lost 1 base, and 6 bases lay between the germline ends. This CDR3 is built from 15 residues. Germline CDR1 MGHRA, CDR2 YSYEKL. The chain's CDR3 is CASSQDSGTNEKLFF. The CDR3 coding sequence is TGCGCCAGCAGCCAAGACAGTGGAACTAATGAAAAACTGTTTTTT.

CDR3 residues: CASWARSYEQYF. The CDR3 nucleotides read TGTGCCAGCTGGGCCCGCTCCTACGAGCAGTACTTC. This rearrangement joins TRBV2 to TRBJ2-7; D gene unclear. This CDR3 comprises 12 residues. CDR1 is SNHLY and CDR2 is FYNNEI in the germline V gene. V shed 8 bases and J shed 0 bases, with 8 bases lying between them.

This chain links TRBV28 with TRBJ2-7, with D unresolved. The CDR3 is made up of 13 amino acids. Trimming removed 8 bases from V and 3 bases from J, with 14 bases in between. Germline V gene data show CDR1 as MDHEN and CDR2 as SYDVKM. Here the CDR3 reads CASGSGLNYEQYF. CDR3 bases: TGTGCCAGCGGCTCTGGGCTCAACTACGAGCAGTACTTC.

V and J are TRBV7-2 and TRBJ2-1; TRBD2 matches at 14 bases. Germline V gives CDR1 SGHTA, CDR2 FQGNSA. The CDR3 has 17 residues. Trimming at V came to 5 bases and at J to 8 bases, leaving 11 bases not matched to a gene. The chain's CDR3 is CASSPRLAGGLWDEQFF. The CDR3 DNA sequence: TGTGCCAGCAGCCCGCGACTAGCGGGAGGGCTGTGGGATGAGCAGTTCTTC.

The V gene is TRBV11-3, the J gene TRBJ2-3; 11 bases align to TRBD2. The CDR3 is 17 amino acids. CDR1 and CDR2 (germline): SGHNT, YENEEA. After removal of 5 bases from V and 6 bases from J, the junction contained 13 bases not matched to a gene. The CDR3 nucleotides are TGTGCCAGCAGCGCCCCTGGTAGCGGGGGGGCCCCGGATACGCAGTATTTT. The encoded protein is CASSAPGSGGAPDTQYF.

The J gene is TRBJ1-4, the V gene TRBV28; D gene uncertain. Germline loops: CDR1 MDHEN, CDR2 SYDVKM. The CDR3 length is 13 residues. Trimming shortened V by 10 bases and J by 5 bases, and 14 bases separated the two germline ends. CDR3 sequence: CATTRHDNEKLFF. The DNA for the CDR3 is TGTGCCACCACTCGACACGACAATGAAAAACTGTTTTTT.

J is TRBJ1-5 and V is TRBV19; D possibly corresponds to TRBD1 (5 bases). The CDR3 contains 15 residues. Germline V gives CDR1 LNHDA, CDR2 SQIVND (reference sequence). V lost 6 bases, J lost 0 bases, and 12 bases lay in between. CDR3 protein: CASRPTGNSNQPQHF. CDR3 nucleotide sequence: TGTGCCAGTAGGCCTACAGGAAATAGCAATCAGCCCCAGCATTTT.

The rearrangement links TRBV6-5 to TRBJ2-2; 7 bases agree with TRBD1. Germline CDR1 reads MNHEY; CDR2 reads SVGAGI. The trim removed 2 bases at V and 6 bases at J, leaving 6 bases unmatched. CDR3 length equals 15 residues. CDR3 sequence (DNA): TGTGCCAGCAGTTACGAAGGGGGCCGTCCCGGGGAGCTGTTTTTT. It codes for CASSYEGGRPGELFF.

This chain uses TRBV9 with TRBJ1-2, with D unresolved. The CDR3 totals 12 residues. Germline values: CDR1 SGDLS, CDR2 YYNGEE. V lost 2 bases, J lost 8 bases, and 10 bases lay in between. The CDR3 coding sequence is TGTGCCAGCAGCGTGGGTGCGGGAGGCTACACCTTC. Amino acids: CASSVGAGGYTF.

The chain couples TRBV18 to TRBJ1-1; D unresolved. Germline lookup yields CDR1 KGHSH and CDR2 LQKENI. Trimming stripped 3 bases from V and 4 bases from J, with 9 bases between. The CDR3 spans 13 residues. This CDR3 is CASSPQRSTEAFF. CDR3 nucleotides: TGTGCCAGCTCACCTCAACGTAGCACTGAAGCTTTCTTT.

This rearrangement joins TRBV19 to TRBJ1-3; 7 nucleotides line up with TRBD1. This CDR3 contains 16 residues. The trim removed 4 bases at V and 7 bases at J, leaving 13 bases unmatched. The V gene's germline CDR1 is LNHDA and CDR2 SQIVND (reference sequence). As DNA, the CDR3 is TGTGCCAGTAGTAAAGGACAGGCCAGCATAAGGAACACCATATATTTT. Its protein is CASSKGQASIRNTIYF.

The rearrangement links TRBV29-1 to TRBJ2-2, with 7 bases identical to TRBD1. The V segment lost 7 bases and the J segment 1 base; nucleotides outside the gene matches: 6. The germline gives CDR1 SQVTM, CDR2 ANQGSEA. CDR3 length equals 14 residues. This CDR3 reads CSARQGVNTGELFF. CDR3 coding DNA: TGCAGCGCTAGACAGGGAGTGAACACCGGGGAGCTGTTTTTT.

This clone was detected once. This chain joins TRBV19 and TRBJ2-1; 14 positions match TRBD2. Germline CDR1 reads LNHDA; CDR2 reads SQIVND (reference sequence). The trim removed 6 bases at V and 1 base at J, leaving 8 bases unmatched. The CDR3 is 18 amino acids. The CDR3 region is CASRPRTSGGWSYNEQFF. CDR3 nucleotides: TGTGCCAGTAGACCGAGGACTAGCGGGGGGTGGTCCTACAATGAGCAGTTCTTC.

The CDR3 region is CASSQDCGGRQPQHF. The CDR3 bases are TGTGCCAGCAGCCAAGATTGCGGGGGCAGGCAGCCCCAGCATTTT. The chain is built from TRBV4-2 and TRBJ1-5, with D maybe TRBD1 (6 bases). Per the germline V gene, CDR1 is LGHNA and CDR2 is YNFKEQ. The CDR3 is 15 amino acids. The V end was cut by 0 bases, the J end by 7 bases, with 13 bases between.

The V and J genes are TRBV18 and TRBJ1-3; weak D call: TRBD1 (6 bases). CDR1 KGHSH and CDR2 LQKENI come from the germline V gene. The CDR3 is made up of 15 amino acids. The ends were cut back, 2 bases at V and 2 bases at J, with 10 bases in the middle. The CDR3 is CASSPTTGTGNTIYF. The CDR3 nucleotides read TGTGCCAGCTCACCAACTACAGGGACTGGAAACACCATATATTTT.

This chain connects TRBV15 to TRBJ2-1; possibly TRBD2 for D (6 bases). Per the germline V gene, CDR1 is LNHNV and CDR2 is YYDKDF (reference sequence). This CDR3 has 15 residues. Trimming cost V 5 bases and J 2 bases, with 13 bases left between them. The CDR3 here is CATSGGNRAYNEQFF. In DNA, the CDR3 is TGTGCCACCAGCGGCGGGAATCGGGCCTACAATGAGCAGTTCTTC.

The chain recombines TRBV6-6 with TRBJ1-3; D perhaps matches TRBD1 (5 bases). CDR1 and CDR2 from the germline V gene are MNHNY and SVGAGI (reference sequence). The CDR3 loop spans 15 amino acids. V lost 4 bases, J lost 0 bases, and 10 bases lay in between. CDR3 sequence: CASSSRQTSGNTIYF. The DNA for the CDR3 is TGTGCCAGCAGTTCTAGACAGACCTCTGGAAACACCATATATTTT.

V usage is TRBV2 and J usage is TRBJ2-3, with D perhaps TRBD1 (6 bases). The V end was cut by 2 bases, the J end by 3 bases, with 6 bases between. CDR1 and CDR2 (germline): SNHLY, FYNNEI. The CDR3 consists of 13 residues. CDR3 loop: CASSERGTDTQYF. DNA for the CDR3: TGTGCCAGCAGTGAAAGGGGGACAGATACGCAGTATTTT.

V and J are TRBV2 and TRBJ2-2, with D perhaps matching TRBD1 (5 bases). The CDR3 runs 15 residues. From germline, CDR1 is SNHLY and CDR2 FYNNEI. The V end lost 5 bases, the J end lost 0 bases, and 10 bases lay between the germline ends. The CDR3 DNA reads TGTGCCAGCAGTACGGCAGGGACGAACACCGGGGAGCTGTTTTTT. Its protein product is CASSTAGTNTGELFF. Drawing the rest from reference TRBV2 and TRBJ2-2, the complete variable domain is EPEVTQTPSHQVTQMGQEVILRCVPISNHLYFYWYRQILGQKVEFLVSFYNNEISEKSEIFDDQFSVERPDGSNFTLKIRSTKLEDSAMYFCASSTAGTNTGELFFGEGSRLTVL.

V and J are TRBV27 and TRBJ2-1, with 7 bases fitting TRBD2. Germline assignment: CDR1 MNHEY and CDR2 SMNVEV (reference sequence). CDR3 length equals 14 residues. V dropped 5 bases and J dropped 4; count of bases not matched to a gene: 5. CDR3: CASSPGTTYNEQFF. Here the CDR3 DNA reads TGTGCCAGCAGTCCCGGGACTACTTACAATGAGCAGTTCTTC.

The CDR3 sequence is CASSLQTSGTDTQYF. CDR3 bases: TGTGCCAGCAGCTTACAGACTAGCGGGACAGATACGCAGTATTTT. The V call is TRBV7-2, the J call TRBJ2-3, with 10 nucleotides matching TRBD2. The CDR3 extends over 15 amino acids. V shed 2 bases and J 3 bases; nucleotides not matched to a gene: 2. Germline V gene data show CDR1 as SGHTA and CDR2 as FQGNSA.

This clone was picked up one time. The genes are TRBV9 and TRBJ2-3; 8 positions agree with TRBD1. The V and J ends lost 4 bases and 5 bases, in that order; junction bases with no gene match: 12. The CDR3 sequence is 16 residues long. Germline values: CDR1 SGDLS, CDR2 YYNGEE. The CDR3 sequence is CASSTQGQARRDTQYF. CDR3 in DNA: TGTGCCAGCAGCACCCAGGGACAGGCTCGTCGAGATACGCAGTATTTT.

The V gene is TRBV19, the J gene TRBJ2-1; 7 bases map to TRBD2. CDR3 length: 14 amino acids. Looked up from germline, CDR1 is LNHDA and CDR2 is SQIVND (reference sequence). The V and J ends lost 5 bases and 3 bases, in that order; junction bases with no gene match: 4. CDR3 bases: TGTGCCAGTAGTTGGGCTAGCGGCTACAATGAGCAGTTCTTC. Its protein product is CASSWASGYNEQFF. Using reference TRBV19 and TRBJ2-1 for the parts outside the CDR3, the full variable domain is DGGITQSPKYLFRKEGQNVTLSCEQNLNHDAMYWYRQDPGQGLRLIYYSQIVNDFQKGDIAEGYSVSREKKESFPLTVTSAQKNPTAFYLCASSWASGYNEQFFGPGTRLTVL.

The gene calls are TRBV20-1 and TRBJ1-2, with TRBD1 identical over 7 bases. The ends lost 3 bases at V and 8 bases at J; junction bases unmatched: 3. Germline V gene data show CDR1 as DFQATT and CDR2 as SNEGSKA (reference sequence). The CDR3 is 11 amino acids. The CDR3 DNA reads as TGCAGTGCTAGCACAGGGGTGGGCTACACCTTC. It is translated as CSASTGVGYTF.

This chain connects TRBV5-1 to TRBJ1-4; 9 bases line up with TRBD1. Germline CDR1 reads SGHRS; CDR2 reads YFSETQ. The length of the CDR3 is 13 residues. The V segment lost 5 bases and the J segment 5 bases; nucleotides outside the gene matches: 1. CDR3 DNA sequence: TGCGCCAGCAGGACAGGGGGGAATGAAAAACTGTTTTTT. It translates to CASRTGGNEKLFF.

The chain joins TRBV5-1 to TRBJ2-3; D perhaps matches TRBD2 (6 bases). Trimming shortened V by 4 bases and J by 0 bases, and 15 bases separated the two germline ends. Per the germline V gene, CDR1 is SGHRS and CDR2 is YFSETQ. The CDR3 consists of 16 residues. The CDR3 loop reads CASSRGGGPSTDTQYF. The CDR3 DNA reads TGCGCCAGCAGCCGTGGTGGAGGGCCTAGCACAGATACGCAGTATTTT.

V and J are TRBV30 and TRBJ2-3, with 10 nucleotides matching TRBD1. Germline loops: CDR1 GTSNPN, CDR2 SVGIG (reference sequence). Trimming cost V 4 bases and J 3 bases; bases outside gene matches: 10. CDR3 length equals 16 residues. The CDR3 is CAWISPGQGSTDTQYF. In nucleotides, the CDR3 is TGTGCCTGGATTAGCCCGGGACAGGGGTCAACAGATACGCAGTATTTT.

This clone appeared a single time. V gene TRBV2 combines with J gene TRBJ1-1; D remains unclear. This CDR3 is built from 12 residues. Per the germline V gene, CDR1 is SNHLY and CDR2 is FYNNEI. Trimming removed 6 bases at V and 0 bases at J, with 5 bases between. Written as DNA, the CDR3 is TGTGCCAGCAGCCGTTTGAACACTGAAGCTTTCTTT. It specifies CASSRLNTEAFF.

The chain joins TRBV2 to TRBJ1-5; the D is unclear. V lost 3 bases and J lost 6, with 6 bases in between. Germline-derived CDR1 and CDR2 are SNHLY and FYNNEI. The CDR3 has 12 residues. Here the CDR3 reads CASSDPGQPQHF. The CDR3 coding sequence is TGTGCCAGCAGTGACCCGGGTCAGCCCCAGCATTTT.

The CDR3 reads CASSLEGGGGRRYGYTF. The CDR3 DNA reads TGTGCCAGCAGCTTAGAAGGGGGCGGAGGGCGGAGGTACGGCTACACCTTC. This sequence joins TRBV11-2 and TRBJ1-2, with TRBD1 matching 7 bases. The CDR3 has 17 amino acids. The V gene's germline CDR1 is SGHAT and CDR2 FQNNGV. J gave up 8 bases and V 0 bases, and 15 bases lay outside the gene matches.